This T cell receptor beta chain comes out of a study of T cell responses to AZD1222 COVID-19 vaccine. Overall study: Both about-4-week and about-12-week second-dose recipients were combined. Findings and limits, study-wide: Among the donors, most were white British and more were female, and clonal diversity was possibly underestimated. The number of AZD1222 recipients seropositive at baseline was only six. Two AZD1222 administrations were followed by greater Spike-specific TCR breadth and depth.

This clone is a singleton in its sample. Its antigen is not known. Using immunoSEQ multiplex PCR, the repertoire was profiled, and TCRdb retains in-frame clones only, with some absent. The sample holds roughly 50,000 clones; about 90% are singletons and the top ten take roughly 2%. Germline CDR1 reads SQVTM; CDR2 reads ANQGSEA. After removal of 8 bases from V and 0 bases from J, the junction contained 9 bases not matched to a gene. The CDR3 sequence is 16 residues long. The TCR originated in an adult in good health. The V and J genes are TRBV29-1 and TRBJ2-3, with TRBD2 matching over 12 bases. This material consisted of peripheral blood, taken on day 0 of AZD1222 vaccination. CDR3 region: CSTGTSGSSSTDTQYF. CDR3 nucleotides: TGCAGCACTGGGACTAGCGGGTCCTCTAGCACAGATACGCAGTATTTT.